One and the same sample provided the 4 T cell receptor beta chains below, sequenced in a study of blood T cells in healthy people across ages. A sample-barcoded 5' primer and a J-beta primer mix were used in a second PCR of roughly 7 to 12 cycles. One entry per CDR3 protein, called by TCRdb with MiXCR from the 5' RACE reads. In the table there are about 650,000 distinct CDR3 sequences, roughly 32% of which are singletons. Sample: blood. Receptors originate from a woman of 80 years or more in good health.

The table lists this clonotype with a few counts. A much more abundant neighbour one base away suggests this may be a read error. The chain couples TRBV5-6 to TRBJ1-2; TRBD1 is a possible D gene (5 bases). Germline CDR1 reads SGHDT; CDR2 reads YYEEEE. The CDR3 covers 16 residues. For the CDR3, the DNA is TGTGCCAGCAGCCCCGCGGGGGGGAGTTCTAACTATGGCCACACCTTC. Its translation is CASSPAGGSSNYGHTF.

This clonotype was counted once. The V gene is TRBV4-3, the J gene TRBJ2-5, with a possible D match to TRBD2 (6 bases). Between the trimmed V and J ends, which lost 4 bases and 4 bases, there was a span of 22 bases. Germline-derived CDR1 and CDR2 are LGHNA and YSLEER. The CDR3 is made up of 17 amino acids. The CDR3 DNA reads as TGCGCCAGCAGCCCGCAGTTCGAGGCCGGGGGTCTAGAGACCCAGTACTTC. Translated: CASSPQFEAGGLETQYF.

This clonotype was counted at least ten times. A much larger clone sits a single nucleotide away, making a read error possible. CDR3 nucleotide sequence: TGCGCCAGCAGCCAAGAGGGGAGGGGCGCCTACAATGAGCAGTTCTTC. Protein: CASSQEGRGAYNEQFF. This chain joins TRBV4-3 and TRBJ2-1; 7 bases align to TRBD2. V shed 0 bases and J 2 bases; nucleotides not matched to a gene: 4. Germline CDR1 and CDR2: LGHNA and YSLEER. The CDR3 is 16 residues long.

This clonotype was seen only a few times. This sequence joins TRBV10-3 and TRBJ1-5; D uncertain. Germline loops: CDR1 ENHRY, CDR2 SYGVKD. The CDR3 sequence is 14 residues long. V was pared by 0 bases and J by 9 bases, with 12 bases between. CDR3 sequence reads: CAISESRAVRPQHF. The CDR3 coding sequence is TGTGCCATCAGTGAGTCAAGGGCAGTTCGGCCCCAGCATTTT.